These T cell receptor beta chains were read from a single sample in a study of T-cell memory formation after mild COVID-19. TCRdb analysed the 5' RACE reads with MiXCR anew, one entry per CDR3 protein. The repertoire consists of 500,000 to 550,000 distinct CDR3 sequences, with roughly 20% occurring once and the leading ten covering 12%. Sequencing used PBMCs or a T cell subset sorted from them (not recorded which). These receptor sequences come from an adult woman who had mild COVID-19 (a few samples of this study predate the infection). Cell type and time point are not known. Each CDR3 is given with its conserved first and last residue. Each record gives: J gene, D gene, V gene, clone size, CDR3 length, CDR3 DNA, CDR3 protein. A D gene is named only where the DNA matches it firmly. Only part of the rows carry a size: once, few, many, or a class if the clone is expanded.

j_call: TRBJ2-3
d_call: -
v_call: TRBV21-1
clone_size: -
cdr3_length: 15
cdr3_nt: TGTGCCAGCATCGGAGCTTCGGGACTCCAAGATACGCAGTATTTT
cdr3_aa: CASIGASGLQDTQYF

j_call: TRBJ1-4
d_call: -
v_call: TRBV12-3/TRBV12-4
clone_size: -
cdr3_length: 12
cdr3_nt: TGTGCCAGCAGTGGGGTTAATGAAAAACTGTTTTTT
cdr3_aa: CASSGVNEKLFF

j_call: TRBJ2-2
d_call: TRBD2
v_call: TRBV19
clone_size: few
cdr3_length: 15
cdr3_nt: TGTGCCAGTAGACCGGGACTAGCGAACACCGGGGAGCTGTTTTTT
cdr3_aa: CASRPGLANTGELFF

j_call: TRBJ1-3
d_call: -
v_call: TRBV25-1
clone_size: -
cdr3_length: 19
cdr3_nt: TGTGCCAGCAGTGAATCCGGTAGTATTTGGGGCAGGTCTGGAAACACCATATATTTT
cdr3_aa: CASSESGSIWGRSGNTIYF

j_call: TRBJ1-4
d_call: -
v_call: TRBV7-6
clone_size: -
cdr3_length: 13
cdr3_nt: TGTGCCAGCAGCCCGTGGACGGATGAAAAACTGTTTTTT
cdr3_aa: CASSPWTDEKLFF

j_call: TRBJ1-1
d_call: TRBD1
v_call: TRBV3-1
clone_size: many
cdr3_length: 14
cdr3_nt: TGTGCCAGCAGCACGGGACAGGAGAACACTGAAGCTTTCTTT
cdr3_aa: CASSTGQENTEAFF

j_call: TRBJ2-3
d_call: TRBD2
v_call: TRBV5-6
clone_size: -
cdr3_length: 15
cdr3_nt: TGTGCCAGCAGCTCGGGACTAGGTATCACAGATACGCAGTATTTT
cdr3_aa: CASSSGLGITDTQYF

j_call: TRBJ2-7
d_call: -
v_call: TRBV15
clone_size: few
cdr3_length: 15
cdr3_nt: TGTGCCACCAGCAGAGATCTGGTAGGTGCCCACGAGCAGTACTTC
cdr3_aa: CATSRDLVGAHEQYF

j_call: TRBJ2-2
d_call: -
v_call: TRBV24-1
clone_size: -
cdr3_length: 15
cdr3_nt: TGTGCCACCAGTGTTGGCAGCGGAAACACCGGGGAGCTGTTTTTT
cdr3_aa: CATSVGSGNTGELFF

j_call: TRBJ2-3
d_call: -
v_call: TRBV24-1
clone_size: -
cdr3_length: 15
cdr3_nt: TGTGCCACCAGTGATCCCGGGGGACGCACAGATACGCAGTATTTT
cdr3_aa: CATSDPGGRTDTQYF

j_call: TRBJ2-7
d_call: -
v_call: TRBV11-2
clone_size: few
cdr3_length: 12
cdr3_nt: TGTGCCAGCAGCTTAGATCACCTGCGGCAGTACTTC
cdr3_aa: CASSLDHLRQYF